Listed here are 21 T cell receptor beta chains from one sample, sequenced in a study of identical twins. TCRdb ran MiXCR on the 5' RACE reads and lists one entry per CDR3 protein. The sample shows about 890,000 distinct CDR3 sequences, approximately 13% of them seen only once. The same data also contributed to another study, on yellow fever vaccine responses in identical twins.

Sequencing was performed on PBMCs. Receptors were obtained from a woman between 18 and 29 years old in good health.

The chain uses TRBV2 and TRBJ2-5; 10 bases match TRBD2. Germline values: CDR1 SNHLY, CDR2 FYNNEI. With 3 bases clipped from V and 3 bases from J, the junction kept 4 bases outside the gene matches. This CDR3 spans 15 amino acids. CDR3 protein: CASSDKAGGEETQYF. The CDR3 region has the DNA TGTGCCAGCAGTGATAAAGCGGGAGGGGAAGAGACCCAGTACTTC.

This clonotype was detected many times. The chain couples TRBV29-1 to TRBJ2-1, with 7 bases identical to TRBD2. The CDR3 totals 14 residues. Trimming at V came to 5 bases and at J to 0 bases, leaving 4 bases not matched to a gene. Looked up from germline, CDR1 is SQVTM and CDR2 is ANQGSEA. The CDR3 region has the DNA TGCAGCGTTCAGCGGGAAAGCTCCTACAATGAGCAGTTCTTC. This translates into CSVQRESSYNEQFF.

This clonotype showed up just a few times. The CDR3 DNA sequence: TGTGCCAGCAGCTTGCCTGGGTGGGGTGGCACAGATACGCAGTATTTT. Translating gives CASSLPGWGGTDTQYF. The gene calls are TRBV7-8 and TRBJ2-3; D call uncertain. Germline lookup yields CDR1 SGHVS and CDR2 FQNEAQ. V was shortened by 3 bases and J by 1 base, with 14 bases between the two germline ends. The CDR3 sequence is 16 residues long.

This clonotype was found once. This sequence joins TRBV5-6 and TRBJ2-7; 9 nucleotides agree with TRBD1. Germline CDR1 reads SGHDT; CDR2 reads YYEEEE. There are 15 residues in the CDR3. This CDR3 is CSSSLKGQGTNEQYV. CDR3 sequence (DNA): TGTTCCAGCAGCTTAAAAGGACAGGGGACTAACGAGCAGTACGTC.

In its sample, this clonotype was seen a few times. The J gene is TRBJ2-7, the V gene TRBV6-5; the D gene could be TRBD1 or TRBD2 (5 bases each). From germline, CDR1 is MNHEY and CDR2 SVGAGI. V was pared by 2 bases and J by 7 bases, with 12 bases between. This CDR3 is 13 amino acids long. As DNA, the CDR3 is TGTGCCAGCAGTTACCGGATAGGGGAGGAGCAGTACTTC. It specifies CASSYRIGEEQYF.

This clonotype was observed at least ten times. The V gene is TRBV6-4, the J gene TRBJ2-1; D unclear. V was shortened by 6 bases and J by 0 bases, with 15 bases between the two germline ends. CDR3 length: 16 residues. CDR1 is MRHNA, CDR2 SNTAGT, per germline. The CDR3 DNA is TGTGCCAGCAGCCCTACAGTCCTTAGCTCCTACAATGAGCAGTTCTTC. It encodes CASSPTVLSSYNEQFF.

The chain uses TRBV10-1 and TRBJ2-3; 9 nucleotides agree with TRBD1. Unmatched junction bases numbered 12, after V lost 11 bases and J lost 3 bases. Germline CDR1 is WNHNN and CDR2 is SYGVQD (reference sequence). This CDR3 has 15 residues. CDR3 bases: TGCGCCGGAACCGGGACAGGGATAGGAACAGATACGCAGTATTTT. It translates to CAGTGTGIGTDTQYF.

This clonotype was seen at least ten times. J is TRBJ1-1 and V is TRBV5-5, with 7 positions matching TRBD1. The germline CDR1 and CDR2 sequences are SGHKS and YYEKEE (reference sequence). The CDR3 is 12 residues long. V lost 5 bases and J lost 7; bases outside the gene matches: 5. DNA for the CDR3: TGTGCCAGCAGACCGGACAGGAGTGAAGCTTTCTTT. Translated: CASRPDRSEAFF.

The chain links TRBV2 to TRBJ2-7; 11 positions match TRBD2. V shed 5 bases, J shed 6 bases, and the junction held 3 bases outside the gene matches. Germline V gene data show CDR1 as SNHLY and CDR2 as FYNNEI. This CDR3 comprises 13 residues. The DNA for the CDR3 is TGTGCCAGCAGTTCGACTAGCGGGGTCGAGCAGTACGTC. Residues: CASSSTSGVEQYV.

This chain uses TRBV28 with TRBJ1-1, with D tentatively TRBD1 (6 bases). V lost 6 bases to trimming and J lost 5 bases, with 19 bases between them. Per the germline V gene, CDR1 is MDHEN and CDR2 is SYDVKM. There are 15 residues in the CDR3. CDR3 in DNA: TGTGCCAGCAGCACCACCCGAGAGGGGGTAACTGAAGCTTTCTTT. It is translated as CASSTTREGVTEAFF.

This clonotype turned up a few times. The CDR3 here is CASSQGTAQNEQFF. The CDR3, as DNA: TGTGCCAGCAGCCAAGGGACAGCCCAAAATGAGCAGTTCTTC. V and J are TRBV4-2 and TRBJ2-1; possible D gene TRBD1, 6 bases. The CDR3 sequence is 14 residues long. Germline CDR1 LGHNA, CDR2 YNFKEQ. The V end lost 1 base, the J end lost 7 bases, and 11 bases lay between the germline ends.

The V gene is TRBV24-1, the J gene TRBJ2-5; no reliable D call. From germline, CDR1 is KGHDR and CDR2 SFDVKD. The CDR3 is made up of 13 amino acids. The V end was cut by 5 bases, the J end by 4 bases, with 10 bases between. The CDR3 reads CATSGRMGETQYF. CDR3 coding DNA: TGTGCCACCAGTGGGCGGATGGGAGAGACCCAGTACTTC.

This clonotype was seen repeatedly, ten times or more. The chain joins TRBV7-9 to TRBJ2-5; 8 nucleotides align to TRBD1. The J segment lost 2 bases and the V segment lost 5 bases, leaving 7 bases of the junction unmatched. CDR3 length equals 15 residues. CDR1 and CDR2 from the germline V gene are SEHNR and FQNEAQ (reference sequence). The CDR3 DNA follows: TGTGCCAGCAGCCATAAATGGGACAGGCAAGAGACCCAGTACTTC. Protein product: CASSHKWDRQETQYF.

This clonotype has a handful of counts. The rearrangement uses TRBV10-3 and TRBJ2-3; 11 bases are a match to TRBD2. The CDR3 has 18 residues. J gave up 1 base and V 11 bases, and 17 bases lay outside the gene matches. The V gene's germline CDR1 is ENHRY and CDR2 SYGVKD. The CDR3 coding sequence is TGTGCCTCGGGACTAGCGGCCACCGTAGTCGCGGGCACAGATACGCAGTATTTT. Encoded protein: CASGLAATVVAGTDTQYF.

This sequence joins TRBV2 and TRBJ2-7, with a weak D call TRBD2 (5 bases). The CDR3 is 11 amino acids. V lost 2 bases to trimming and J lost 8 bases, with 7 bases between them. Germline lookup yields CDR1 SNHLY and CDR2 FYNNEI. CDR3 bases: TGTGCCAGCAGTGAACTAGCACAGCAGTACTTC. Protein: CASSELAQQYF.

The sample holds a few counts of this clonotype. V usage is TRBV19 and J usage is TRBJ1-5, with D possibly matching TRBD1 (6 bases). Germline assignment: CDR1 LNHDA and CDR2 SQIVND (reference sequence). CDR3 size: 16 residues. V was trimmed by 0 bases and J by 0 bases, leaving 9 bases between them. The CDR3 nucleotides read TGTGCCAGTAGTATAGAGGGCAGGGGTAGCAATCAGCCCCAGCATTTT. Translated, it gives CASSIEGRGSNQPQHF.

The chain employs TRBV4-1 and TRBJ2-7; a weak D match, TRBD2 (6 bases). CDR3 length: 17 amino acids. With 1 base removed from V and 4 bases from J, the gap between germline ends came to 20 bases. The V gene's germline CDR1 is MGHRA and CDR2 YSYEKL. CDR3 DNA: TGCGCCAGCAGCCAAGTCGAGAGCGGGCAGAGAGTGTACGAGCAGTACTTC. Translating gives CASSQVESGQRVYEQYF.

CDR3 DNA: TGTGCCAGCAGTTCGCCCCCCCCGGGACAGGGGTACGAGCAGTACTTC. Translation gives CASSSPPPGQGYEQYF. V gene TRBV28 combines with J gene TRBJ2-7; 10 nucleotides match TRBD1. Germline loops: CDR1 MDHEN, CDR2 SYDVKM. The CDR3 covers 16 residues. The V segment lost 4 bases and the J segment 4 bases; nucleotides outside the gene matches: 10.

This clonotype was seen more than once but under ten times. CDR3 in DNA: TGTGCCAGCAGTCAAATTTTGGCTAATGAGCAGTTCTTC. Protein product: CASSQILANEQFF. V usage is TRBV3-1 and J usage is TRBJ2-1; D not resolved. Germline CDR1 LGHDT, CDR2 YNNKEL (reference sequence). V dropped 6 bases and J dropped 7 bases, with 13 bases sitting between them. This CDR3 contains 13 residues.

This clonotype was detected only once. The J gene is TRBJ1-2, the V gene TRBV5-1; 9 positions agree with TRBD1. Germline V gene data show CDR1 as SGHRS and CDR2 as YFSETQ. The CDR3 sequence is 15 residues long. V lost 3 bases, J lost 3 bases, and 6 bases stayed unmatched. CDR3 protein: CASSSGDREDYGYTF. DNA of the CDR3: TGCGCCAGCAGCTCCGGGGACAGGGAGGACTATGGCTACACCTTC.

In its sample, this clonotype was seen a few times. The J gene is TRBJ2-7, the V gene TRBV5-8; no clear D gene. CDR3 size: 14 residues. From germline, CDR1 is SGHTS and CDR2 YDEGEE. Between the trimmed V and J ends, which lost 2 bases and 4 bases, there was a span of 13 bases. The CDR3: CASSFVATIYEQYF. CDR3 in DNA: TGTGCCAGCAGCTTTGTGGCAACAATTTACGAGCAGTACTTC.